These 25 T cell receptor beta chains were all obtained from the same sample, sequenced in a study of cytomegalovirus exposure and HLA in healthy donors. In the PCR, 60 Vbeta and 13 Jbeta primers were used. Data came from immunoSEQ multiplex PCR; TCRdb stores just in-frame clones and leaves some out. Here the sample table reports 100,000 to 150,000 clones. Sequencing was done on a sample of PBMCs. Receptor source: a man aged 25-40 years in good health and CMV-seronegative.

This sequence joins TRBV7-8 and TRBJ2-7; D perhaps matches TRBD2 (5 bases). Germline-derived CDR1 and CDR2 are SGHVS and FQNEAQ. The CDR3 spans 14 residues. V lost 5 bases, J lost 2 bases, and 13 bases lay in between. CDR3 in DNA: TGTGCCAGCAGCATGTCTACCGGGGCCTACGAGCAGTACTTC. Translation gives CASSMSTGAYEQYF.

The V and J genes are TRBV18 and TRBJ2-3; 10 nucleotides match TRBD1. There are 16 residues in the CDR3. With 2 bases clipped from V and 1 base from J, the junction kept 3 bases outside the gene matches. Germline V CDR1 and CDR2: KGHSH, LQKENI. The CDR3 is CASSPKGQGGTDTQYF. The CDR3, as DNA: TGTGCCAGCTCACCAAAAGGACAGGGGGGCACAGATACGCAGTATTTT.

The chain couples TRBV30 to TRBJ2-7, with unresolved D. V lost 2 bases, J lost 6 bases, and 20 bases lay in between. This CDR3 comprises 15 residues. CDR1 GTSNPN and CDR2 SVGIG come from the germline V gene (reference sequence). The CDR3 sequence: CAWSKMARLTCEQYF. CDR3 nucleotides: TGTGCCTGGAGTAAGATGGCCAGGCTAACCTGCGAGCAGTACTTC.

The chain combines TRBV27 with TRBJ2-5; 10 bases are a match to TRBD2. J lost 5 bases, V lost 5 bases, and 11 bases had no gene match. The CDR3 is 16 amino acids. CDR1 and CDR2 (germline): MNHEY, SMNVEV (reference sequence). CDR3 sequence: CASSQGLAALAETQYF. CDR3 sequence (DNA): TGTGCCAGCAGTCAAGGACTAGCGGCCCTGGCCGAGACCCAGTACTTC.

The rearrangement links TRBV11-2 to TRBJ2-7; 13 bases fit TRBD2. Germline V lookup: CDR1 SGHAT, CDR2 FQNNGV. V was clipped by 5 bases and J by 5 bases; unmatched bases: 12. The CDR3 has 17 amino acids. The CDR3 loop is CASSRIAGLAGDHEQYF. CDR3 coding DNA: TGTGCCAGCAGCCGGATAGCCGGACTAGCGGGAGACCACGAGCAGTACTTC.

The J gene is TRBJ1-1, the V gene TRBV28, with D possibly being TRBD1 (5 bases). The CDR3 contains 14 residues. Germline assignment: CDR1 MDHEN and CDR2 SYDVKM. V shed 4 bases and J shed 12 bases, with 21 bases lying between them. In nucleotides, the CDR3 is TGTGCCAGCAGTTCCCCCGGCAGGGTCCTAAGTTCTTTCTTT. This codes for CASSSPGRVLSSFF.

The genes are TRBV7-3 and TRBJ2-3; D possibly corresponds to TRBD1 (6 bases). The V gene's germline CDR1 is SGHTA and CDR2 FQGTGA. Trimming pared 5 bases from V and 2 bases from J, leaving 11 bases between. The CDR3 is made up of 14 amino acids. CDR3: CASSPVGATDTQYF. The CDR3 DNA reads as TGTGCCAGCAGCCCAGTGGGGGCCACAGATACGCAGTATTTT.

The genes are TRBV10-3 and TRBJ1-4; 7 bases match TRBD1. The CDR3 covers 15 residues. The trim removed 6 bases at V and 0 bases at J, leaving 4 bases unmatched. Germline V lookup: CDR1 ENHRY, CDR2 SYGVKD. The CDR3 spells CAISDRATTNEKLFF. CDR3 DNA sequence: TGTGCCATCAGCGACAGGGCCACAACTAATGAAAAACTGTTTTTT.

The V gene is TRBV7-2, the J gene TRBJ2-7; 7 bases line up with TRBD2. This CDR3 has 15 residues. From germline, CDR1 is SGHTA and CDR2 FQGNSA. V was pared by 1 base and J by 2 bases, with 5 bases of the junction left unmatched. This chain's CDR3 is CASSLDPAGTYEQYF. DNA of the CDR3: TGTGCCAGCAGCTTAGACCCAGCGGGAACCTACGAGCAGTACTTC.

The chain links TRBV30 to TRBJ1-4; D uncertain. CDR1 GTSNPN and CDR2 SVGIG come from the germline V gene (reference sequence). This CDR3 has 17 residues. Trimming pared 0 bases from V and 0 bases from J, leaving 14 bases between. This chain's CDR3 is CAWSVIQTYSTNEKLFF. DNA of the CDR3: TGTGCCTGGAGTGTTATACAGACATATTCAACTAATGAAAAACTGTTTTTT.

V usage is TRBV25-1 and J usage is TRBJ2-2; the match to TRBD2 covers 9 bases. From germline, CDR1 is MGHDK and CDR2 SYGVNS. The junction had 5 bases not matched to a gene; V was cut back by 6 bases and J by 3 bases. The CDR3 consists of 15 residues. The CDR3 is CASSLSGGYTGELFF. The CDR3 DNA is TGTGCCAGCAGCCTTAGCGGGGGATACACCGGGGAGCTGTTTTTT.

DNA of the CDR3: TGCGCCAGCAGACCGGGACAGGGAGGTGAAAAACTGTTTTTT. It is translated as CASRPGQGGEKLFF. The chain is built from TRBV5-1 and TRBJ1-4; 9 nucleotides align to TRBD1. J was trimmed by 7 bases and V by 5 bases; bases with no gene match: 6. The CDR3 spans 14 residues. CDR1 and CDR2 from the germline V gene are SGHRS and YFSETQ.

V usage is TRBV5-1 and J usage is TRBJ2-1; D is uncertain. V dropped 0 bases and J dropped 4 bases, with 14 bases sitting between them. From germline, CDR1 is SGHRS and CDR2 YFSETQ. CDR3 size: 16 residues. The CDR3 loop is CASSLVLRPSYNEQFF. The CDR3 bases are TGCGCCAGCAGCTTGGTGCTGCGGCCCTCATACAATGAGCAGTTCTTC.

The chain is built from TRBV28 and TRBJ2-7; 7 bases are a match to TRBD2. The CDR3 sequence is 15 residues long. Germline V gene lookup returns CDR1 MDHEN and CDR2 SYDVKM. J was trimmed by 2 bases and V by 3 bases; bases with no gene match: 7. The CDR3 DNA reads as TGTGCCAGCAGTTTGTGGCTAGCGGAAACCTACGAGCAGTACTTC. Protein product: CASSLWLAETYEQYF.

CDR3 DNA: TGTGCCAGCAGCTTAGGGACAGTTCAGGACTACGAGCAGTACTTC. This encodes CASSLGTVQDYEQYF. V gene TRBV7-2 combines with J gene TRBJ2-7; a weak D match, TRBD1 (6 bases). V was pared by 1 base and J by 3 bases, with 13 bases between. This CDR3 comprises 15 residues. The germline V gene encodes CDR1 SGHTA and CDR2 FQGNSA.

The rearrangement uses TRBV28 and TRBJ1-1, with D possibly TRBD1 on 6 matching bases. Germline CDR1 MDHEN, CDR2 SYDVKM. The CDR3 has 14 residues. Trimming cost V 6 bases and J 5 bases, with 16 bases left between them. Here the CDR3 DNA reads TGTGCCAGCAGCCTACAGGGAGGGCGGACTGAAGCTTTCTTT. Amino acids: CASSLQGGRTEAFF.

This sequence joins TRBV7-9 and TRBJ2-1; maybe TRBD2 (5 bases). The CDR3 is made up of 13 amino acids. V shed 4 bases and J shed 6 bases, with 10 bases lying between them. The germline V gene has CDR1 SEHNR and CDR2 FQNEAQ (reference sequence). The CDR3 DNA is TGTGCCAGCAGCTCCCAAACTAGCAATGAGCAGTTCTTC. Its translation is CASSSQTSNEQFF.

The V call is TRBV29-1, the J call TRBJ1-1; D is possibly TRBD1 (5 bases). Between the trimmed V and J ends, which lost 7 bases and 4 bases, there was a span of 13 bases. Germline V gene lookup returns CDR1 SQVTM and CDR2 ANQGSEA. This CDR3 spans 12 amino acids. The CDR3 nucleotides read TGCAGCGCTACACGCCAGGGCACTGAAGCTTTCTTT. Encoded protein: CSATRQGTEAFF.

The V gene is TRBV6-5, the J gene TRBJ1-1; unclear D gene. CDR1 and CDR2 (germline): MNHEY, SVGAGI. The CDR3 sequence is 14 residues long. V was cut by 6 bases and J by 5 bases, with 16 bases left in between. The CDR3 nucleotides read TGTGCCAGCAGACCTCTTCTGGAGGGTACTGAAGCTTTCTTT. It codes for CASRPLLEGTEAFF.

V gene TRBV29-1 combines with J gene TRBJ1-1; D might be TRBD1 (5 bases). Trimming shortened V by 3 bases and J by 0 bases, and 8 bases separated the two germline ends. The CDR3 has 13 residues. CDR1 is SQVTM, CDR2 ANQGSEA, per germline. CDR3 DNA sequence: TGCAGCGTTGAGGGCAGGGTGAACACTGAAGCTTTCTTT. It yields the protein CSVEGRVNTEAFF.

The chain joins TRBV5-4 to TRBJ2-2, with 14 bases lining up with TRBD2. V shed 3 bases, J shed 6 bases, and the junction held 4 bases outside the gene matches. CDR1 and CDR2 from the germline V gene are SGHNT and YYREEE (reference sequence). The CDR3 totals 16 residues. The CDR3 region has the DNA TGTGCCAGCAGCTCCGGACTAGCGGGAGGAGCCGGGGAGCTGTTTTTT. Translation: CASSSGLAGGAGELFF.

As regards this clone: The junction shows a germline mismatch at one end, possibly a read error. The genes are TRBV6-5 and TRBJ2-7, with 11 positions matching TRBD2. CDR1 and CDR2 from the germline V gene are MNHEY and SVGAGI. There are 15 residues in the CDR3. CDR3 sequence (DNA): TGTGCCAGCAGTCCCCGACTAGCGGGGCCTTCATCTAAAACCTTC. Protein product: CASSPRLAGPSSKTF.

The chain joins TRBV6-1 to TRBJ2-7; no clear D. CDR1 MNHNS and CDR2 SASEGT come from the germline V gene. The CDR3 has 13 amino acids. Trimming cost V 2 bases and J 3 bases, with 8 bases left between them. CDR3 coding DNA: TGTGCCAGCAGTGAATCCCCCGGCTACGAGCAGTACTTC. Amino acid sequence: CASSESPGYEQYF.

V gene TRBV27 combines with J gene TRBJ2-7; TRBD1 agrees at 7 bases. CDR1 MNHEY and CDR2 SMNVEV come from the germline V gene (reference sequence). The CDR3 is 14 amino acids. V gave up 5 bases and J gave up 7 bases; unmatched junction bases: 11. CDR3 DNA sequence: TGTGCCAGCAGTCGACAGGGAATTCGCTGGGAGCAGTACTTC. Encoded protein: CASSRQGIRWEQYF.

CDR3 DNA: TGTGCCAGCAGCCTCAGGAGGTCCTACGAGCAGTACTTC. This translates into CASSLRRSYEQYF. This chain connects TRBV7-2 to TRBJ2-7; D is perhaps TRBD2 (5 bases). This CDR3 comprises 13 residues. Trimming removed 5 bases at V and 1 base at J, with 9 bases between. CDR1 SGHTA and CDR2 FQGNSA come from the germline V gene. Looking up the rest from reference TRBV7-2 and TRBJ2-7 gives the full variable domain: GAGVSQSPSNKVTEKGKDVELRCDPISGHTALYWYRQSLGQGLEFLIYFQGNSAPDKSGLPSDRFSAERTGGSVSTLTIQRTQQEDSAVYLCASSLRRSYEQYFGPGTRLTVT.